What follows are 23 T cell receptor beta chains derived from one specimen sequenced in a study of blood T cell repertoires in COVID-19. Repertoires were generated with immunoSEQ multiplex PCR, while TCRdb's copy carries only in-frame clones and drops some. The data show some 450,000 clones, with 80% to 90% seen just once and about 0.91% held by the top ten. Material: peripheral blood. The receptors here all came from a man younger than 35 with COVID-19, enrolled during active disease.

The rearrangement links TRBV5-1 to TRBJ1-4, with 7 bases that match TRBD1. J gave up 3 bases and V 0 bases, and 8 bases lay outside the gene matches. Germline lookup yields CDR1 SGHRS and CDR2 YFSETQ. The CDR3 contains 17 residues. The CDR3 DNA follows: TGCGCCAGCAGCTTGGAAGGGGGCAGGATGGCTAATGAAAAACTGTTTTTT. The encoded protein is CASSLEGGRMANEKLFF.

This clone appeared a single time. CDR3 loop: CASSLSGGYTDTQYF. CDR3 DNA: TGTGCCAGCAGCCTTAGCGGGGGCTACACAGATACGCAGTATTTT. The chain combines TRBV5-4 with TRBJ2-3; 9 bases are a match to TRBD2. The CDR3 consists of 15 residues. J gave up 2 bases and V 4 bases, and 5 bases lay outside the gene matches. Germline CDR1 SGHNT, CDR2 YYREEE (reference sequence).

V and J are TRBV18 and TRBJ2-1; 7 bases line up with TRBD2. Trimming cost V 2 bases and J 8 bases; bases outside gene matches: 6. Germline V lookup: CDR1 KGHSH, CDR2 LQKENI. This CDR3 is built from 14 residues. The DNA for the CDR3 is TGTGCCAGCTCACCATGGGAGGGTTTGGATGAGCAGTTCTTC. This codes for CASSPWEGLDEQFF.

This sequence joins TRBV5-4 and TRBJ2-7; D is perhaps TRBD2 (6 bases). Germline V gene data show CDR1 as SGHNT and CDR2 as YYREEE (reference sequence). V was cut by 4 bases and J by 2 bases, with 13 bases left in between. There are 14 residues in the CDR3. This CDR3 is CASSPRDWPYEQYF. The CDR3 DNA follows: TGTGCCAGCAGCCCCCGGGACTGGCCCTACGAGCAGTACTTC.

This clone has ten or more counts. The V gene is TRBV2, the J gene TRBJ2-2; 12 nucleotides match TRBD2. The CDR3 loop spans 15 amino acids. The V gene's germline CDR1 is SNHLY and CDR2 FYNNEI. Trimming cost V 3 bases and J 6 bases; bases outside gene matches: 2. CDR3 coding DNA: TGTGCCAGCAGTGATCTAGCGGGAGGGCCCGGGGAGCTGTTTTTT. Protein: CASSDLAGGPGELFF.

V and J are TRBV21-1 and TRBJ1-6; TRBD1, as called in the table, went unchecked against the DNA. TRBV21-1 is a listed pseudogene. The CDR3 totals 15 residues. The DNA of the CDR3 is TGTGCCAGCAGCAACCCGGGACAGTTAGTCTCACCCCTCCACTTT. Translation gives CASSNPGQLVSPLHF.

The rearrangement uses TRBV19 and TRBJ1-2; 8 nucleotides line up with TRBD1. Trimming removed 7 bases from V and 4 bases from J; junction bases left unmatched: 5. The CDR3 spans 13 residues. Germline CDR1 LNHDA, CDR2 SQIVND (reference sequence). CDR3 coding DNA: TGTGCCAGTAAAGACAGGGGAGGCTATGGCTACACCTTC. Its protein product is CASKDRGGYGYTF.

This clone has only one observation. This sequence joins TRBV7-9 and TRBJ2-5, with D perhaps matching TRBD2 (5 bases). CDR3 length: 15 amino acids. V lost 2 bases and J 4 bases, leaving 14 bases between the germline ends. Germline V CDR1 and CDR2: SEHNR, FQNEAQ (reference sequence). CDR3 in DNA: TGTGCCAGCAGCTTAACGCCCGCCGCGGGAGAGACCCAGTACTTC. Its translation: CASSLTPAAGETQYF. The whole variable domain, remainder taken from reference TRBV7-9 and TRBJ2-5, is DTGVSQNPRHKITKRGQNVTFRCDPISEHNRLYWYRQTLGQGPEFLTYFQNEAQLEKSRLLSDRFSAERPKGSFSTLEIQRTEQGDSAMYLCASSLTPAAGETQYFGPGTRLLVL.

The V gene is TRBV18, the J gene TRBJ2-1; D is unresolved. CDR1 and CDR2 (germline): KGHSH, LQKENI. V lost 3 bases to trimming and J lost 5 bases, with 11 bases between them. The CDR3 is made up of 14 amino acids. The CDR3 DNA reads TGTGCCAGCTCACCGCAGTTTCGGGACAATGAGCAGTTCTTC. Translated, it gives CASSPQFRDNEQFF.

CDR3 nucleotide sequence: TGTGCCAGTAGTATGGGGACAGGCGGGGCAGCAGATACGCAGTATTTT. Translating gives CASSMGTGGAADTQYF. The rearrangement links TRBV19 to TRBJ2-3, with 8 bases matching TRBD1. V was clipped by 3 bases and J by 4 bases; unmatched bases: 9. The CDR3 runs to 16 residues. The germline CDR1 and CDR2 sequences are LNHDA and SQIVND (reference sequence).

This chain joins TRBV10-2 and TRBJ2-7; tentative D call: TRBD1 (5 bases). V lost 6 bases and J 2 bases, leaving 8 bases between the germline ends. Germline-derived CDR1 and CDR2 are WSHSY and SAAADI. CDR3 length equals 12 residues. The CDR3 here is CASREGAYEQYF. For the CDR3, the DNA is TGCGCCAGCAGAGAAGGGGCCTACGAGCAGTACTTC.

This clone was detected once. This chain joins TRBV2 and TRBJ1-6; no firm D call. This CDR3 is 15 amino acids long. Germline V gene lookup returns CDR1 SNHLY and CDR2 FYNNEI. V was cut by 3 bases and J by 7 bases, with 13 bases left in between. CDR3 amino acids: CASSDFLSLNSPLHF. The CDR3 DNA reads as TGTGCCAGCAGTGACTTCCTCTCCTTGAATTCACCCCTCCACTTT.

The rearrangement joins TRBV4-1 to TRBJ2-7; D uncertain. Germline-derived CDR1 and CDR2 are MGHRA and YSYEKL. The CDR3 runs to 14 residues. The ends were cut back, 1 base at V and 3 bases at J, with 10 bases in the middle. CDR3 residues: CASSQGAFDYEQYF. The CDR3 DNA is TGCGCCAGCAGCCAAGGGGCCTTCGACTACGAGCAGTACTTC.

The genes are TRBV6-2 or TRBV6-3 and TRBJ2-7, with 7 positions matching TRBD2. Germline V gene sequence: CDR1 MNHEY, CDR2 SVGEGT. The CDR3 length is 16 residues. V lost 5 bases and J lost 0; bases outside the gene matches: 10. This CDR3 reads CASSTSLAMSSYEQYF. Here the CDR3 DNA reads TGTGCCAGCAGTACTTCACTAGCGATGAGCTCCTACGAGCAGTACTTC.

The CDR3 DNA follows: TGTGCCAGCAGTGAGCGGGAGGCCCAAGAGACCCAGTACTTC. Amino acid sequence: CASSEREAQETQYF. The chain joins TRBV6-1 to TRBJ2-5, with 8 bases identical to TRBD2. CDR1 is MNHNS, CDR2 SASEGT, per germline. The V gene end was trimmed by 3 bases and the J gene end by 1 base; junction bases not matched to a gene: 1. The CDR3 covers 14 residues.

The chain uses TRBV9 and TRBJ2-2; the match to TRBD2 covers 10 bases. V lost 0 bases to trimming and J lost 5 bases; unmatched junction nucleotides: 4. Germline CDR1 and CDR2: SGDLS and YYNGEE. This CDR3 is 16 amino acids long. CDR3 amino acids: CASSVVWTSGTGELFF. The CDR3 nucleotides are TGTGCCAGCAGCGTAGTGTGGACTAGCGGAACCGGGGAGCTGTTTTTT.

The chain is built from TRBV27 and TRBJ1-2; unclear D gene. In germline, CDR1 is MNHEY, CDR2 SMNVEV (reference sequence). V lost 3 bases, J lost 2 bases, and 7 bases lay in between. This CDR3 has 13 amino acids. The CDR3 region is CASSFSTNYGYTF. In DNA form, the CDR3 reads TGTGCCAGCAGTTTTAGTACCAACTATGGCTACACCTTC.

This clone occurred once. J is TRBJ1-5 and V is TRBV7-7; TRBD1 agrees at 7 bases. Germline CDR1 is SSHAT and CDR2 is FNYEAQ (reference sequence). This CDR3 is built from 17 residues. Trimming at V came to 4 bases and at J to 0 bases, leaving 9 bases not matched to a gene. CDR3 nucleotide sequence: TGTGCCAGCAGCTATAACAACAGGGGTTATAGCAATCAGCCCCAGCATTTT. Translating it yields CASSYNNRGYSNQPQHF.

This chain uses TRBV11-2 with TRBJ2-1, with TRBD2 matching over 10 bases. V shed 1 base and J 6 bases; nucleotides not matched to a gene: 12. The germline V gene has CDR1 SGHAT and CDR2 FQNNGV. CDR3 length: 18 amino acids. The CDR3 spells CASSLGLAGVRTGNEQFF. In DNA, the CDR3 is TGTGCCAGCAGCTTAGGTCTAGCGGGAGTCCGGACGGGCAATGAGCAGTTCTTC.

This clone was seen more than once but under ten times. V and J are TRBV11-2 and TRBJ2-7; D ambiguous. Trimming took off 2 bases at V and 1 base at J, with 3 bases between the two ends. Per germline, CDR1 SGHAT and CDR2 FQNNGV. The CDR3 loop spans 12 amino acids. CDR3 bases: TGTGCCAGCAGCTTACCTTCCTACGAGCAGTACTTC. It encodes CASSLPSYEQYF.

The chain is built from TRBV19 and TRBJ2-6; perhaps TRBD1 as D (6 bases). CDR3 length: 18 residues. Trimming took 7 bases from V and 0 from J, leaving 19 bases between them. The germline V gene has CDR1 LNHDA and CDR2 SQIVND (reference sequence). In nucleotides, the CDR3 is TGTGCCAGTATTCTATCTGGACAGATGAGCTCTGGGGCCAACGTCCTGACTTTC. It is translated as CASILSGQMSSGANVLTF.

The rearrangement uses TRBV18 and TRBJ2-2, with 8 nucleotides matching TRBD1. The germline CDR1 and CDR2 sequences are KGHSH and LQKENI. V shed 3 bases, J shed 1 base, and the junction held 4 bases outside the gene matches. The CDR3 is made up of 16 amino acids. Here the CDR3 reads CASSPRTGKNTGELFF. The CDR3 DNA is TGTGCCAGCTCACCCCGGACAGGGAAGAACACCGGGGAGCTGTTTTTT.

This chain uses TRBV30 with TRBJ1-5; 8 nucleotides line up with TRBD1. Germline trimming cut 5 bases from V and 1 base from J; bases unmatched to any gene: 7. The CDR3 sequence is 15 residues long. Germline V lookup: CDR1 GTSNPN, CDR2 SVGIG (reference sequence). DNA of the CDR3: TGTGCCTGGGGAAGACAGGGGCCGAGCAATCAGCCCCAGCATTTT. It is translated as CAWGRQGPSNQPQHF.